Listed below are T cell receptor beta chains from one sample, sequenced in a study of blood T cell repertoires in COVID-19. Sequencing used immunoSEQ multiplex PCR; TCRdb keeps in-frame clones, though not all of them. The sample consists of fewer than 50,000 clones, roughly 73% of them appearing once. Sequencing was carried out using peripheral blood. The receptors derive from a man older than 75 with acute or convalescent COVID-19. The CDR3 runs from the conserved cysteine through the conserved F or W. A D gene is named only where the DNA matches it firmly. Expanded clones get a size class; other rows say once, few or many, or leave the size out.

size,J,D,V,CDR3,DNA
-,TRBJ2-7,-,TRBV5-1,CASSLALAQGEQYF,TGCGCCAGCAGCTTGGCTCTCGCCCAGGGGGAGCAGTACTTC
once,TRBJ2-3,TRBD2,TRBV28,CASSLVLAGTRGDTQYF,TGTGCCAGCAGTTTGGTGCTAGCGGGTACAAGGGGAGATACGCAGTATTTT
-,TRBJ2-1,TRBD2,TRBV5-4,CASSAGTSGRNEQFF,TGTGCCAGCAGCGCCGGGACTAGCGGGAGGAATGAGCAGTTCTTC
-,TRBJ2-7,TRBD1,TRBV11-1,CASSGQATYEQYF,TGTGCCAGCAGCGGACAGGCTACCTACGAGCAGTACTTC
-,TRBJ1-5,TRBD1,TRBV6-6,CASSYYSGGRQPQHF,TGTGCCAGCAGTTACTACTCAGGGGGGAGGCAGCCCCAGCATTTT
-,TRBJ2-1,TRBD2,TRBV6-5,CASSLQGLAGEWFF,TGTGCCAGCAGTTTGCAGGGACTAGCGGGAGAGTGGTTCTTC
few,TRBJ2-7,-,TRBV5-4,CASSPSIASFHEQYF,TGTGCCAGCAGCCCCTCCATAGCCAGTTTCCACGAGCAGTACTTC
-,TRBJ2-7,TRBD1,TRBV29-1,CSAGQISEQYF,TGCAGCGCGGGACAGATTTCCGAGCAGTACTTC
-,TRBJ1-2,TRBD1,TRBV7-9,CASSPGQPYGYTF,TGTGCCAGCAGCCCGGGACAGCCATATGGCTACACCTTC
-,TRBJ2-1,-,TRBV7-2,CASSSAGSHNEQFF,TGTGCCAGCAGCTCGGCGGGATCACACAATGAGCAGTTCTTC
-,TRBJ2-4,-,TRBV29-1,CSVLDLAKNIQYF,TGCAGCGTGTTAGACTTAGCCAAAAACATTCAGTACTTC
few,TRBJ2-7,TRBD1,TRBV7-2,CASRTGTGNYEQYF,TGTGCCAGCAGAACCGGGACAGGGAACTACGAGCAGTACTTC
-,TRBJ2-1,TRBD2,TRBV7-8,CASSLRLAANNEQFF,TGTGCCAGCAGCTTAAGACTAGCGGCTAACAATGAGCAGTTCTTC
-,TRBJ2-5,-,TRBV7-8,CASSGVWETQYF,TGTGCCAGCTCAGGGGTATGGGAGACCCAGTACTTC
few,TRBJ2-7,TRBD2,TRBV10-3,CAISDTGGSGGEQYF,TGTGCCATCAGTGACACGGGAGGGAGTGGTGGCGAGCAGTACTTC
-,TRBJ2-7,-,TRBV6-5,CASRRLGSSYEQYF,TGTGCCAGCAGAAGACTAGGGAGCTCCTACGAGCAGTACTTC
few,TRBJ1-2,-,TRBV28,CASLQGNYGYTF,TGTGCATCTCTTCAGGGTAACTATGGCTACACCTTC
once,TRBJ2-7,-,TRBV5-4,CASSLVTGSSYEQYF,TGTGCCAGCAGCTTGGTGACTGGGAGCTCCTACGAGCAGTACTTC
-,TRBJ2-3,-,TRBV19,CASRHALFGDYTQYF,TGTGCCAGTAGACACGCTTTATTCGGGGATTATACGCAGTATTTT
-,TRBJ2-3,TRBD2,TRBV9,CASSTLAGVGTDTQYF,TGTGCCAGCAGCACTTTAGCGGGAGTCGGCACAGATACGCAGTATTTT
-,TRBJ1-5,-,TRBV28,CASILGGAGSNQPQHF,TGTGCCAGCATCCTCGGGGGGGCAGGCAGCAATCAGCCCCAGCATTTT
-,TRBJ2-1,-,TRBV9,CASSLRTVGRNEQFF,TGTGCCAGCAGCCTTAGGACAGTGGGTCGCAATGAGCAGTTCTTC
-,TRBJ1-5,TRBD1,TRBV28,CASSLRQGMGNQPQHF,TGTGCCAGCAGTTTACGACAGGGGATGGGGAATCAGCCCCAGCATTTT
-,TRBJ2-3,TRBD2,TRBV29-1,CSVGGGEDTQYF,TGCAGCGTTGGTGGGGGGGAGGATACGCAGTATTTT
-,TRBJ1-6,-,TRBV2,CASSPRGGSYNSPLHF,TGTGCCAGCAGCCCCAGAGGGGGCTCCTATAATTCACCCCTCCACTTT
few,TRBJ2-7,-,TRBV6-5,CASSPSSNYEQYF,TGTGCCAGCAGTCCCTCTAGCAACTACGAGCAGTACTTC
-,TRBJ2-3,TRBD2,TRBV5-1,CASSLGTSGRGDTQYF,TGCGCCAGCAGCTTGGGGACTAGCGGGAGAGGAGATACGCAGTATTTT
-,TRBJ2-1,-,TRBV27,CASSLRAGLYNEQFF,TGTGCCAGCAGTTTAAGGGCAGGGTTGTACAATGAGCAGTTCTTC